This T cell receptor (beta chain) was observed in a study of Graves' ophthalmopathy and Graves' hyperthyroidism. General observations from the study: Researchers report that a 13-signature model separated ophthalmopathy from stable hyperthyroidism, posting about 88% sensitivity and 75% to 84% specificity. Ophthalmopathy progression was predicted with 55% to 71% sensitivity and around 72% specificity.

The TCR beta CDR3 regions underwent amplification from RNA transcripts. First-round RT-PCR with HTBI primers preceded a second-round multiplex PCR. TCRdb called the multiplex PCR reads again in MiXCR, with one record for every CDR3 protein. The data contain 500,000 to 700,000 distinct CDR3 sequences, under 40% of them seen just once; the ten biggest clones take up about 4%. In this sample, this clonotype turned up a few times. Its antigen is currently unknown. Pregnancy or lactation, uncontrolled infections and other autoimmune diseases were grounds for excluding patients. The CDR3 is 15 residues long. Germline V lookup: CDR1 SGHAT, CDR2 FQNNGV. Trimming took 2 bases from V and 1 from J, leaving 9 bases between them.

The sample consisted of peripheral blood or thyroid tissue (not recorded which). The sequence derives from an adult man with Graves' hyperthyroidism. The chain has TRBV11-2 and TRBJ1-5; the D is unclear. CDR3 sequence reads: CASSLNVGSNQPQHF. In DNA, the CDR3 is TGTGCCAGCAGCTTAAACGTAGGGAGCAATCAGCCCCAGCATTTT.